The 30 T cell receptor beta chains given below trace back to one sample, sequenced in a study of CD8+CD57+ T cells in acquired aplastic anemia. Before being chosen for sequencing, patients had shown CD8+CD57+ cell expansion by flow cytometry. Investigators profiled TCR beta VDJ and CDR3 from genomic DNA template. MiXCR, applied by TCRdb to the reads, yields one record per CDR3 protein. This sample has roughly 180,000 distinct CDR3 sequences, with about 50% found just once. Material: sorted CD4+, CD8+, or CD8+CD57+ T cells (not recorded which) from PBMCs. Source of these receptors: a human donor with aplastic anemia.

The genes are TRBV10-3 and TRBJ2-5; TRBD1 matches at 8 bases. Germline V gives CDR1 ENHRY, CDR2 SYGVKD. Trimming removed 5 bases from V and 5 bases from J; junction bases left unmatched: 7. The CDR3 totals 14 residues. The CDR3: CAISQTGGRETQYF. In DNA form, the CDR3 reads TGTGCCATCAGTCAAACAGGGGGGCGGGAGACCCAGTACTTC.

V and J are TRBV24-1 and TRBJ1-2; D is ambiguous. Trimming left V 4 bases short and J 8 bases short, with 16 bases between. Germline V lookup: CDR1 KGHDR, CDR2 SFDVKD. There are 14 residues in the CDR3. The CDR3 protein is CATSDLGQFGGYTF. The CDR3 DNA sequence: TGTGCCACCAGTGACCTCGGGCAGTTCGGAGGCTACACCTTC.

CDR3 loop: CATSDRPTGNEQFF. Written as DNA, the CDR3 is TGTGCCACCAGCGACAGGCCAACCGGGAATGAGCAGTTCTTC. The chain is built from TRBV15 and TRBJ2-1; D might be TRBD1 (6 bases). Trimming removed 5 bases from V and 7 bases from J, with 15 bases in between. The CDR3 runs to 14 residues. Germline V gives CDR1 LNHNV, CDR2 YYDKDF (reference sequence). Looking up the rest from reference TRBV15 and TRBJ2-1 gives the full variable domain: DAMVIQNPRYQVTQFGKPVTLSCSQTLNHNVMYWYQQKSSQAPKLLFHYYDKDFNNEADTPDNFQSRRPNTSFCFLDIRSPGLGDTAMYLCATSDRPTGNEQFFGPGTRLTVL.

The V call is TRBV7-2, the J call TRBJ2-7, with D unclear. Germline lookup yields CDR1 SGHTA and CDR2 FQGNSA. This CDR3 is built from 12 residues. V was shortened by 3 bases and J by 6 bases, with 9 bases between the two germline ends. In DNA, the CDR3 is TGTGCCAGCAGCTTCGACCGGAGCGAGCAGTACTTC. Residues: CASSFDRSEQYF.

V usage is TRBV10-3 and J usage is TRBJ1-1; D is undetermined. With 3 bases removed from V and 7 bases from J, the gap between germline ends came to 6 bases. The germline V gene encodes CDR1 ENHRY and CDR2 SYGVKD. The CDR3 length is 11 residues. CDR3 protein: CAISDRDEAFF. The CDR3 DNA reads TGTGCCATCAGTGACCGGGATGAAGCTTTCTTT.

In its sample, this clonotype was seen many times. The V call is TRBV19, the J call TRBJ2-1, with D perhaps matching TRBD2 (6 bases). CDR3 length equals 14 residues. Germline CDR1 reads LNHDA; CDR2 reads SQIVND (reference sequence). V lost 7 bases to trimming and J lost 0 bases, with 10 bases between them. CDR3 protein: CASTVGSSYNEQFF. The CDR3 nucleotides are TGTGCCAGTACCGTCGGGAGCTCCTACAATGAGCAGTTCTTC. Supplemented by reference TRBV19 and TRBJ2-1, the full variable domain reads DGGITQSPKYLFRKEGQNVTLSCEQNLNHDAMYWYRQDPGQGLRLIYYSQIVNDFQKGDIAEGYSVSREKKESFPLTVTSAQKNPTAFYLCASTVGSSYNEQFFGPGTRLTVL.

This chain joins TRBV7-6 and TRBJ2-3; perhaps TRBD2 as D (5 bases). V gave up 1 base and J gave up 15 bases, with 17 bases separating them. Germline loops: CDR1 SGHVS, CDR2 FNYEAQ. CDR3 length equals 13 residues. The CDR3 DNA follows: TGTGCCAGCAGCTTAGGAGGGCTTAACGCAGTATATTTT. Its translation is CASSLGGLNAVYF.

The chain couples TRBV20-1 to TRBJ1-2, with 8 bases aligning to TRBD1. This CDR3 has 13 residues. V was pared by 5 bases and J by 4 bases, with 6 bases of the junction left unmatched. Germline V gene data show CDR1 as DFQATT and CDR2 as SNEGSKA (reference sequence). CDR3 region: CSAFGRGPYGYTF. In DNA, the CDR3 is TGCAGTGCTTTCGGCAGGGGGCCCTATGGCTACACCTTC.

Regarding this clonotype: One end of the junction varies from germline; a read error may be responsible. The V and J genes are TRBV2 and TRBJ1-2, with 9 bases lining up with TRBD1. Germline values: CDR1 SNHLY, CDR2 FYNNEI. This CDR3 region has 14 residues. The CDR3 loop reads CGSSDTRTGVGYTF. In DNA form, the CDR3 reads TGTGGCAGCAGTGATACAAGGACAGGGGTAGGCTACACCTTC.

This clonotype showed up many times. The V and J genes are TRBV11-1 and TRBJ1-6, with D tentatively TRBD1 (6 bases). The CDR3 runs 16 residues. Trimming pared 6 bases from V and 8 bases from J, leaving 20 bases between. Germline CDR1 reads SGHAT; CDR2 reads FQDESV (reference sequence). In DNA form, the CDR3 reads TGTGCCAGCAGTCATAACGACGGTGGGGGCGATTCACCCCTCCACTTT. Amino acid sequence: CASSHNDGGGDSPLHF.

The sample holds one count of this clonotype. The CDR3 nucleotides are TGTGCCAGCAGGACCGGGACAGGGAGAGATACGCAGTATTTT. The encoded protein is CASRTGTGRDTQYF. The chain links TRBV6-1 to TRBJ2-3, with TRBD1 matching 9 bases. J lost 5 bases, V lost 6 bases, and 6 bases had no gene match. This CDR3 spans 14 amino acids. Per germline, CDR1 MNHNS and CDR2 SASEGT.

The V call is TRBV5-1, the J call TRBJ2-1; 12 nucleotides agree with TRBD2. Losses at the gene ends were 5 bases for V and 6 bases for J; bases not matched to a gene: 6. CDR1 SGHRS and CDR2 YFSETQ come from the germline V gene. The CDR3 contains 15 residues. The CDR3 bases are TGCGCCAGCAGGGGAACGGGACTAGCGGGCAATGAGCAGTTCTTC. Its translation is CASRGTGLAGNEQFF.

The J gene is TRBJ2-3, the V gene TRBV20-1; D may be TRBD1 or TRBD2 (5 bases each). Germline V CDR1 and CDR2: DFQATT, SNEGSKA (reference sequence). V gave up 5 bases and J gave up 4 bases, with 13 bases separating them. This CDR3 region has 13 residues. This chain's CDR3 is CSAPGPAADTQYF. The CDR3 bases are TGCAGTGCTCCGGGACCGGCGGCAGATACGCAGTATTTT.

Of note for this clonotype: A much larger clonotype is one base distant, so this may be a read error. The chain has TRBV30 and TRBJ1-6; D unclear. The CDR3 is 13 amino acids. The V gene's germline CDR1 is GTSNPN and CDR2 SVGIG (reference sequence). The CDR3 loop is CARSYSYNSPLHF. CDR3 bases: TGTGCCCGGAGCTACTCCTATAATTCACCCCTCCACTTT.

The chain couples TRBV15 to TRBJ1-1; D is undetermined. The length of the CDR3 is 13 residues. Germline CDR1 LNHNV, CDR2 YYDKDF (reference sequence). Trimming took 7 bases from V and 0 from J, leaving 9 bases between them. The CDR3 coding sequence is TGTGCCACCACCTTCAGTCTGAACACTGAAGCTTTCTTT. This gives the protein CATTFSLNTEAFF.

This clonotype was seen only once. Lacking the conserved final phenylalanine or tryptophan, this CDR3 likely reflects a read error. The chain joins TRBV3-1 to TRBJ2-7, with D hard to call. V shed 5 bases and J shed 3 bases, with 5 bases lying between them. Germline V lookup: CDR1 LGHDT, CDR2 YNNKEL (reference sequence). There are 11 residues in the CDR3. The CDR3 nucleotides read TGTGCCAGCAGCTCGAGCTACGAGCAGTACCTC. Amino acids: CASSSSYEQYL.

V gene TRBV10-3 combines with J gene TRBJ2-7; 8 nucleotides line up with TRBD1. The germline gives CDR1 ENHRY, CDR2 SYGVKD. Unmatched junction bases numbered 19, after V lost 10 bases and J lost 5 bases. This CDR3 has 16 amino acids. The CDR3 nucleotides are TGTGCCACTCTAACGGGTACGGGACAGGATTTCCACGAGCAGTACTTC. It specifies CATLTGTGQDFHEQYF.

The chain carries TRBV10-1 and TRBJ1-5; D remains unclear. The germline V gene has CDR1 WNHNN and CDR2 SYGVQD (reference sequence). CDR3 length: 13 amino acids. V lost 0 bases, J lost 4 bases, and 4 bases lay in between. This CDR3 reads CASSESGNQPQHF. CDR3 sequence (DNA): TGCGCCAGCAGTGAGTCCGGGAATCAGCCCCAGCATTTT.

This rearrangement joins TRBV19 to TRBJ2-3; weak D call: TRBD1 (6 bases). Germline V gene data show CDR1 as LNHDA and CDR2 as SQIVND (reference sequence). The CDR3 loop spans 15 amino acids. The V end was cut by 0 bases, the J end by 5 bases, with 12 bases between. The CDR3 loop is CASSIDGGTGDTQYF. The CDR3 region has the DNA TGTGCCAGTAGTATAGATGGGGGCACGGGAGATACGCAGTATTTT.

V is TRBV4-3 and J is TRBJ1-6; maybe TRBD1 (6 bases). V was shortened by 4 bases and J by 9 bases, with 13 bases between the two germline ends. This CDR3 is 14 amino acids long. In germline, CDR1 is LGHNA, CDR2 YSLEER. The CDR3 is CASSPQQGSSPLHF. The CDR3 DNA follows: TGCGCCAGCAGCCCACAACAGGGATCTTCACCCCTCCACTTT.

Comment on this clonotype: A junction end diverges from the germline sequence, so it may reflect a read error. The chain has TRBV20-1 and TRBJ2-5; D is unclear. The CDR3 length is 14 residues. Germline values: CDR1 DFQATT, CDR2 SNEGSKA (reference sequence). The CDR3 region is CSARRASSMETQYF. CDR3 sequence (DNA): TGCAGTGCTAGACGGGCCTCATCCATGGAGACTCAGTACTTC.

On this clonotype itself: At one of its ends the junction is not consistent with the germline gene, which may arise from a read error. The V and J genes are TRBV7-7 and TRBJ2-1, with TRBD2 matching over 14 bases. Per the germline V gene, CDR1 is SSHAT and CDR2 is FNYEAQ (reference sequence). The CDR3 is 13 amino acids. CDR3 bases: TGTGCTAGCAGCTTAGGACTAGCGGGGGGCACGTTCTTC. Translation gives CASSLGLAGGTFF.

This clonotype appeared many times. This sequence joins TRBV9 and TRBJ1-1; D remains unclear. This CDR3 spans 13 amino acids. Germline lookup yields CDR1 SGDLS and CDR2 YYNGEE. Deletions cut 1 base from V and 5 bases from J, with 9 bases between. The CDR3 region has the DNA TGTGCCAGCAGCGTACAGTTGGGGACTGAAGCTTTCTTT. Its translation: CASSVQLGTEAFF.

This clonotype was counted ten times or more. The chain has TRBV19 and TRBJ1-6; weak D call: TRBD1 (5 bases). This CDR3 has 17 amino acids. Deletions cut 3 bases from V and 0 bases from J, with 12 bases between. CDR1 is LNHDA, CDR2 SQIVND, per germline (reference sequence). The CDR3: CASSMSRGSSYNSPLHF. The CDR3 nucleotides read TGTGCCAGTAGTATGTCTCGGGGGAGCTCCTATAATTCACCCCTCCACTTT.

This clonotype appeared many times. The rearrangement uses TRBV11-3 and TRBJ2-7; maybe TRBD1 (5 bases). CDR1 and CDR2 (germline): SGHNT, YENEEA. The CDR3 is 13 residues long. V lost 5 bases and J 2 bases, leaving 10 bases between the germline ends. CDR3 DNA sequence: TGTGCCAGCAGCAGACAGAAAACCTACGAGCAGTACTTC. This translates into CASSRQKTYEQYF.

This chain links TRBV7-9 with TRBJ1-2; D unresolved. V lost 3 bases and J lost 1, with 6 bases in between. This CDR3 spans 13 amino acids. CDR1 and CDR2 from the germline V gene are SEHNR and FQNEAQ (reference sequence). This CDR3 reads CASSFEGNYGYTF. The CDR3 coding sequence is TGTGCCAGCAGCTTCGAAGGTAACTATGGCTACACCTTC.

The chain uses TRBV24-1 and TRBJ2-1, with a tentative D call TRBD1 (5 bases). CDR3 length: 17 residues. Trimming shortened V by 0 bases and J by 0 bases, and 11 bases separated the two germline ends. CDR1 and CDR2 from the germline V gene are KGHDR and SFDVKD. This chain's CDR3 is CATSDLKRGSSYNEQFF. Written as DNA, the CDR3 is TGTGCCACCAGTGATTTGAAAAGGGGTAGCTCCTACAATGAGCAGTTCTTC.

The gene calls are TRBV20-1 and TRBJ2-3; 10 nucleotides align to TRBD2. From germline, CDR1 is DFQATT and CDR2 SNEGSKA (reference sequence). V was clipped by 5 bases and J by 7 bases; unmatched bases: 9. CDR3 length: 14 residues. The CDR3 loop reads CSADLSGGINTQYF. The CDR3 DNA is TGCAGTGCTGACCTTAGCGGGGGGATTAATACGCAGTATTTT.

The chain uses TRBV7-8 and TRBJ1-5, with 9 bases that match TRBD1. Trimming cost V 5 bases and J 3 bases; bases outside gene matches: 8. The CDR3 consists of 16 residues. Germline V gene lookup returns CDR1 SGHVS and CDR2 FQNEAQ. This chain's CDR3 is CASSEAGQGYNQPQHF. In DNA, the CDR3 is TGTGCCAGCAGCGAAGCGGGACAGGGCTACAATCAGCCCCAGCATTTT.

This clonotype was found many times. The chain is built from TRBV28 and TRBJ1-6; D may be TRBD1 (6 bases). This CDR3 has 15 residues. The V gene lost 6 bases and the J gene lost 10 bases, with 19 bases spanning the gap. In germline, CDR1 is MDHEN, CDR2 SYDVKM. The CDR3 DNA reads TGTGCCAGCAGCCCTCCCGAGGGACAAAGCTCACCCCTCCACTTT. Its protein is CASSPPEGQSSPLHF.